One sample yielded the 8 T cell receptor beta chains listed below, sequenced in a study of T cell responses to AZD1222 COVID-19 vaccine. Sequencing used immunoSEQ multiplex PCR; TCRdb keeps in-frame clones, though not all of them. The sample records about 86,000 clones, under 95% being singletons. The specimen comprised peripheral blood, sampled on day 0 of AZD1222 vaccination. Receptor source: an adult in good health.

V and J are TRBV6-5 and TRBJ1-4, with 8 bases aligning to TRBD1. Germline CDR1 MNHEY, CDR2 SVGAGI. V shed 0 bases and J 12 bases; nucleotides not matched to a gene: 12. The CDR3 is 16 residues long. The CDR3 loop reads CASSYSIQGAFGELFF. CDR3 DNA: TGTGCCAGCAGTTACTCGATCCAGGGGGCTTTCGGAGAACTGTTTTTT.

V is TRBV29-1 and J is TRBJ2-7; a possible D gene is TRBD1 (6 bases). Trimming removed 2 bases at V and 5 bases at J, with 10 bases between. The CDR3 is made up of 12 amino acids. Germline-derived CDR1 and CDR2 are SQVTM and ANQGSEA. In DNA form, the CDR3 reads TGCAGCGTTGAACAGGGGTTCAACGAGCAGTACTTC. It is translated as CSVEQGFNEQYF.

This rearrangement joins TRBV5-1 to TRBJ1-2; D remains ambiguous. V was shortened by 0 bases and J by 8 bases, with 11 bases between the two germline ends. From germline, CDR1 is SGHRS and CDR2 YFSETQ. This CDR3 region has 13 residues. This chain's CDR3 is CASSLGQVGGYTF. CDR3 nucleotide sequence: TGCGCCAGCAGCTTGGGTCAGGTCGGCGGCTACACCTTC. The variable domain in full, with the rest retrieved from reference TRBV5-1 and TRBJ1-2, is KAGVTQTPRYLIKTRGQQVTLSCSPISGHRSVSWYQQTPGQGLQFLFEYFSETQRNKGNFPGRFSGRQFSNSRSEMNVSTLELGDSALYLCASSLGQVGGYTFGSGTRLTVV.

Notes on this clone: At one end, the junction sequence differs from germline, possibly due to a read error. The chain joins TRBV9 to TRBJ1-4, with D tentatively TRBD1 (5 bases). The V gene's germline CDR1 is SGDLS and CDR2 YYNGEE. This CDR3 comprises 16 residues. The CDR3 is CASSVAAGGSNEKLFF. CDR3 nucleotides: TGTGCCAGCAGCGTAGCCGCCGGGGGGTCTAATGAAAAATTGTTTTTT.

V usage is TRBV7-9 and J usage is TRBJ2-5; D gene ambiguous. V lost 2 bases and J lost 2, with 9 bases in between. The germline CDR1 and CDR2 sequences are SEHNR and FQNEAQ (reference sequence). The CDR3 consists of 14 residues. In nucleotides, the CDR3 is TGTGCCAGCAGCTTACGCGACGGGCAAGAGACCCAGTACTTC. The encoded protein is CASSLRDGQETQYF. Using reference TRBV7-9 and TRBJ2-5 for the parts outside the CDR3, the full variable domain is DTGVSQNPRHKITKRGQNVTFRCDPISEHNRLYWYRQTLGQGPEFLTYFQNEAQLEKSRLLSDRFSAERPKGSFSTLEIQRTEQGDSAMYLCASSLRDGQETQYFGPGTRLLVL.

V gene TRBV5-1 combines with J gene TRBJ1-1; D may be TRBD1 (5 bases). The V gene's germline CDR1 is SGHRS and CDR2 YFSETQ. Trimming took off 2 bases at V and 5 bases at J, with 13 bases between the two ends. This CDR3 comprises 14 residues. CDR3 nucleotide sequence: TGCGCCAGCAGCTTTGACGGGGGTGGGACTGAAGCTTTCTTT. The encoded protein is CASSFDGGGTEAFF.

This chain joins TRBV9 and TRBJ1-2; tentative D call: TRBD1 (5 bases). Germline V gene sequence: CDR1 SGDLS, CDR2 YYNGEE. This CDR3 is built from 13 residues. V was cut by 3 bases and J by 4 bases, with 10 bases left in between. CDR3 protein: CASSAQGSYGYTF. CDR3 sequence (DNA): TGTGCCAGCAGCGCCCAGGGCAGCTATGGCTACACCTTC.

The chain links TRBV3-1 (or the pseudogene TRBV3-2) to TRBJ1-5, with D possibly TRBD1 on 5 matching bases. With 2 bases removed from V and 3 bases from J, the gap between germline ends came to 8 bases. CDR1 LGHDT and CDR2 YNNKEL come from the germline V gene (reference sequence). This CDR3 is 14 amino acids long. In DNA form, the CDR3 reads TGTGCCAGCAGCCAAAGGGGAGTCAATCAGCCCCAGCATTTT. Translated, it gives CASSQRGVNQPQHF.